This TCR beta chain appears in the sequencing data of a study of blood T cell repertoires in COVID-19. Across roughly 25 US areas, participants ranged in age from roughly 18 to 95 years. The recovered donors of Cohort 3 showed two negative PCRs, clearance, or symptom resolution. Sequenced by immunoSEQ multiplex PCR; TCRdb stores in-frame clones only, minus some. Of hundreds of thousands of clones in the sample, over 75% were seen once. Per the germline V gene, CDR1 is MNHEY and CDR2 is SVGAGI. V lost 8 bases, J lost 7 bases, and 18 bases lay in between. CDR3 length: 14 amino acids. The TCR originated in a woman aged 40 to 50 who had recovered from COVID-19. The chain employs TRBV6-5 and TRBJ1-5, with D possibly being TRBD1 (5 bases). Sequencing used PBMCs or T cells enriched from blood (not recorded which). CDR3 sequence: CASSTMGQSQPQHF. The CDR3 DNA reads TGTGCCAGCTCTACTATGGGGCAGAGCCAGCCCCAGCATTTT.